The entry that follows covers one T cell receptor (beta chain) sequence. Profiled with immunoSEQ multiplex PCR; TCRdb holds only in-frame clones, not every one. The table shows 350,000 to 450,000 clones, with approximately 92% occurring only once. Trimming stripped 4 bases from V and 5 bases from J, with 14 bases between. The CDR3 has 14 residues. Germline-derived CDR1 and CDR2 are SGHKS and YYEKEE (reference sequence). The data derive from a study of blood T cell repertoires in COVID-19. This clonotype originated in a man aged 25-40 years who had recovered from COVID-19. The rearrangement uses TRBV5-5 and TRBJ2-3; D is possibly TRBD1 (5 bases). Sequencing used PBMCs or T cells enriched from blood (not recorded which). The DNA of the CDR3 is TGTGCCAGCAGCCCGATTTTAGGGGAAGATACGCAGTATTTT. Amino acids: CASSPILGEDTQYF.